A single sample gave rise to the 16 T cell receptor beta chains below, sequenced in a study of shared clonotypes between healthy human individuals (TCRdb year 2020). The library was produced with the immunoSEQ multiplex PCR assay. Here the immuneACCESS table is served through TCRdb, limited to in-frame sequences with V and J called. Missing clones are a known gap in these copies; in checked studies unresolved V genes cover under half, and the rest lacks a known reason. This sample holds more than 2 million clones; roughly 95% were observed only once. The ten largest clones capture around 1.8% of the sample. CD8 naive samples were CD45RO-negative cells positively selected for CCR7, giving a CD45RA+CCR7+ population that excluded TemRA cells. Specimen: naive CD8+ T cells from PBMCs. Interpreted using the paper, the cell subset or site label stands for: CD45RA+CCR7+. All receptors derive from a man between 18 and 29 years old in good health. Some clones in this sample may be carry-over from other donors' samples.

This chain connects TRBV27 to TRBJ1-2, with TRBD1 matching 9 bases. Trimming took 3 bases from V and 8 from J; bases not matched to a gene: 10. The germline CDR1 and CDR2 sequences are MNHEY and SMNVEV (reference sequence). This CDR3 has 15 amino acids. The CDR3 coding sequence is TGTGCCAGCAGTTTGCAACAGGGGGCGCAGGAAGGCTACACCTTC. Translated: CASSLQQGAQEGYTF.

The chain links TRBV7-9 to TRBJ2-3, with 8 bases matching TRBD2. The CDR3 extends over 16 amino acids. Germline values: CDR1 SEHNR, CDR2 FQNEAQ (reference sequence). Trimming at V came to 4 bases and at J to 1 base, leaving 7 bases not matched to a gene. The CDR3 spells CASSYERETRTDTQYF. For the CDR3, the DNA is TGTGCCAGCAGCTACGAGCGGGAGACCCGCACAGATACGCAGTATTTT.

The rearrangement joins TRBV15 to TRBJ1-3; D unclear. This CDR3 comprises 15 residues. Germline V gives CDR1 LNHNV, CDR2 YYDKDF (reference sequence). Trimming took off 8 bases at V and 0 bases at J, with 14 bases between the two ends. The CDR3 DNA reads TGTGCCACCCGGCGGGAGTTCGACTCTGGAAACACCATATATTTT. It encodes CATRREFDSGNTIYF.

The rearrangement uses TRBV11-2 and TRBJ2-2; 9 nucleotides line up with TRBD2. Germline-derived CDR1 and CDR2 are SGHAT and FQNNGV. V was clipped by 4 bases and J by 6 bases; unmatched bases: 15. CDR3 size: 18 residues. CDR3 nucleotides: TGTGCCAGCAGCTCGCCAAGCACAGCGGGAGGAAACGCCGGGGAGCTGTTTTTT. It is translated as CASSSPSTAGGNAGELFF.

CDR3 sequence (DNA): TGTGCCAGCACCCCCTCCGGATCCAAGGGGCGGGATCAGTATTTT. Amino acids: CASTPSGSKGRDQYF. The genes are TRBV9 and TRBJ2-3, with a weak D call TRBD2 (6 bases). Germline loops: CDR1 SGDLS, CDR2 YYNGEE. V was shortened by 6 bases and J by 12 bases, with 26 bases between the two germline ends. The length of the CDR3 is 15 residues.

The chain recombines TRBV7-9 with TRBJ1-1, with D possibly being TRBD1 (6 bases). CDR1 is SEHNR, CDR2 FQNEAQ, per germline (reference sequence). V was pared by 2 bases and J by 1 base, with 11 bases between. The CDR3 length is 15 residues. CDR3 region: CASSLQGHPNTEAFF. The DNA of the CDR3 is TGTGCCAGCAGCTTACAGGGACACCCGAACACTGAAGCTTTCTTT.

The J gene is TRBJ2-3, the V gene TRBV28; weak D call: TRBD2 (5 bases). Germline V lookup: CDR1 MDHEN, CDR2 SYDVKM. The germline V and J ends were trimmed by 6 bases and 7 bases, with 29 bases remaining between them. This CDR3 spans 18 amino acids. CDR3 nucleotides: TGTGCCAGCAGGACCCTTTACGATTCTAGCCCGCGTTTGTATACGCAGTATTTT. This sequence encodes CASRTLYDSSPRLYTQYF.

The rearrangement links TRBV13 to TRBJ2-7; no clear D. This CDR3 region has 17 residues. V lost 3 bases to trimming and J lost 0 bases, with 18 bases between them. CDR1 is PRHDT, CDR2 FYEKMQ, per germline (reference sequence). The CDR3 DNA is TGTGCCAGCAGCTTCGGTCGTTTGGGCCTCAGCTCCTACGAGCAGTACTTC. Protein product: CASSFGRLGLSSYEQYF. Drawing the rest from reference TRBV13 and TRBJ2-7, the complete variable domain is AAGVIQSPRHLIKEKRETATLKCYPIPRHDTVYWYQQGPGQDPQFLISFYEKMQSDKGSIPDRFSAQQFSDYHSELNMSSLELGDSALYFCASSFGRLGLSSYEQYFGPGTRLTVT.

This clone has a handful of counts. This chain's CDR3 is CASSLVGDFPALNTEAFF. Here the CDR3 DNA reads TGTGCCAGCAGCTTAGTCGGGGACTTCCCCGCTCTGAACACTGAAGCTTTCTTT. The gene calls are TRBV7-2 and TRBJ1-1; tentatively, D is TRBD1 (5 bases). The CDR3 covers 18 residues. V lost 1 base, J lost 0 bases, and 18 bases lay in between. The germline CDR1 and CDR2 sequences are SGHTA and FQGNSA.

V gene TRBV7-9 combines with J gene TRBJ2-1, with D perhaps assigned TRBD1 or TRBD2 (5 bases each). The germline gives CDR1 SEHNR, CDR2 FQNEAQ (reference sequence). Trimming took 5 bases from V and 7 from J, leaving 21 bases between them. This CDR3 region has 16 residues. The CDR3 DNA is TGTGCCAGCAGCGTTCCCGGGACCTACTACCCAAATGAGCAGTTCTTC. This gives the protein CASSVPGTYYPNEQFF.

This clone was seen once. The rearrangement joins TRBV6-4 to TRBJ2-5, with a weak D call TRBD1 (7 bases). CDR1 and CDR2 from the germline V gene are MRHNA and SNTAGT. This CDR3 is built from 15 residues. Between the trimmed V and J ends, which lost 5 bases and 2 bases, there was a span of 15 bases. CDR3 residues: CASSIPEGAQETQYF. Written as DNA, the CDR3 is TGTGCCAGCAGTATCCCGGAGGGGGCGCAAGAGACCCAGTACTTC.

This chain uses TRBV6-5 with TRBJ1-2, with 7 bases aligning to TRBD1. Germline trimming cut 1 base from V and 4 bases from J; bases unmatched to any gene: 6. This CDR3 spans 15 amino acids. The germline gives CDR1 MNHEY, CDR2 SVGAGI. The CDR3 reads CASSYFPRTGYGYTF. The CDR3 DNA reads TGTGCCAGCAGTTACTTTCCCCGGACAGGCTATGGCTACACCTTC.

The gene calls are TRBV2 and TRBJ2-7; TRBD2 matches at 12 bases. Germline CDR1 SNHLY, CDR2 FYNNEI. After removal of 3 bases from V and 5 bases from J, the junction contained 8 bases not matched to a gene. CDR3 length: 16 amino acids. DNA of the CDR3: TGTGCCAGCAGTGATTTCGCTAGCGGGAGGGTCAACGAGCAGTACTTC. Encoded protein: CASSDFASGRVNEQYF.

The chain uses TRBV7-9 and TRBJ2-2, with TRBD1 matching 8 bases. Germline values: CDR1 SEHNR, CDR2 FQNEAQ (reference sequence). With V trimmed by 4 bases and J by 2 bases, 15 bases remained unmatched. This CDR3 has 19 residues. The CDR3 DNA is TGTGCCAGCAGCTCCACAACCTTAGGACAGGGCGAAAACACCGGGGAGCTGTTTTTT. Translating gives CASSSTTLGQGENTGELFF.

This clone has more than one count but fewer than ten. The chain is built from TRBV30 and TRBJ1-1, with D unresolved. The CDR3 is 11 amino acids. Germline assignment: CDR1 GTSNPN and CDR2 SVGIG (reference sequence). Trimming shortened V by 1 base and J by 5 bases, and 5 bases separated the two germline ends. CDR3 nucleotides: TGTGCCTGGAGTGGGGAGACTGAAGCTTTCTTT. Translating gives CAWSGETEAFF.

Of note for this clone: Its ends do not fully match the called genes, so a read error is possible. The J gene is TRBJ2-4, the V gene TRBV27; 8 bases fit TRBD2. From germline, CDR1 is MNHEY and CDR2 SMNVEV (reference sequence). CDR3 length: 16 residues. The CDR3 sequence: CASSISGGAAKNIQYF. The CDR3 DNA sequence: TGTGCCAGCAGTATATCGGGGGGGGCAGCCAAAAACATTCAGTACTTC.